The 25 T cell receptor beta chains given below trace back to one sample, sequenced in a study of blood T cells in healthy people across ages. A sample-barcoded 5' primer and a J-beta primer mix were used in a second PCR of roughly 6 to 11 cycles. TCRdb itself ran the 5' RACE reads through MiXCR, one entry per CDR3 protein. The sample has about 1,800,000 distinct CDR3 sequences, under 30% seen once; the top ten hold 7.7%. Material: blood. These receptors were taken from a young woman in good health.

This clonotype occurred a few times. V usage is TRBV3-1 and J usage is TRBJ2-3; D is ambiguous. This CDR3 region has 12 residues. Germline loops: CDR1 LGHDT, CDR2 YNNKEL (reference sequence). V was clipped by 1 base and J by 7 bases, with 6 bases between them. This CDR3 reads CASSQVQNTQYF. The CDR3 nucleotides read TGTGCCAGCAGCCAAGTCCAGAATACGCAGTATTTT.

The chain recombines TRBV20-1 with TRBJ2-1; D not certain. The CDR3 length is 12 residues. Trimming removed 7 bases at V and 7 bases at J, with 14 bases between. Germline CDR1 reads DFQATT; CDR2 reads SNEGSKA (reference sequence). The CDR3 nucleotides are TGCAGTGTTTCTCTTGTTGGTAATGAGCAGTTCTTC. Its protein is CSVSLVGNEQFF.

This clonotype was counted a few times. CDR3 coding DNA: TGTGCCAGCAGTTTAAGTGGGACTACCACCTACGAGCAGTACTTC. Translating gives CASSLSGTTTYEQYF. The rearrangement links TRBV27 to TRBJ2-7; TRBD2 aligns across 7 bases. Losses at the gene ends were 2 bases for V and 2 bases for J; bases not matched to a gene: 6. Germline CDR1 and CDR2: MNHEY and SMNVEV (reference sequence). There are 15 residues in the CDR3.

Concerning this clonotype itself: At one end, the junction sequence differs from germline, possibly due to a read error. This chain joins TRBV7-7 and TRBJ2-6, with D uncertain. Germline-derived CDR1 and CDR2 are SSHAT and FNYEAQ (reference sequence). The CDR3 has 15 amino acids. CDR3 residues: CASSATGPGASVLTF. The CDR3 DNA is TGTGCCAGCAGCGCCACGGGCCCTGGTGCCAGCGTCCTGACTTTC.

V is TRBV2 and J is TRBJ2-5, with D perhaps TRBD2 (6 bases). The CDR3 spans 15 residues. Trimming took off 4 bases at V and 1 base at J, with 13 bases between the two ends. Germline lookup yields CDR1 SNHLY and CDR2 FYNNEI. The CDR3 DNA reads TGTGCCAGCAGTGCCTCTATAGCGGTCCAAGAGACCCAGTACTTC. Its translation: CASSASIAVQETQYF.

This clonotype was detected a few times. This rearrangement joins TRBV2 to TRBJ2-1, with 13 nucleotides matching TRBD2. Germline CDR1 reads SNHLY; CDR2 reads FYNNEI. J was trimmed by 8 bases and V by 2 bases; bases with no gene match: 3. This CDR3 has 15 amino acids. The CDR3 loop is CASSERTSGGYEQFF. In nucleotides, the CDR3 is TGTGCCAGCAGTGAACGGACTAGCGGGGGATATGAGCAGTTCTTC. The complete variable domain, with remaining parts taken from reference TRBV2 and TRBJ2-1, reads EPEVTQTPSHQVTQMGQEVILRCVPISNHLYFYWYRQILGQKVEFLVSFYNNEISEKSEIFDDQFSVERPDGSNFTLKIRSTKLEDSAMYFCASSERTSGGYEQFFGPGTRLTVL.

This clonotype came up many times. V and J are TRBV20-1 and TRBJ2-7; 8 nucleotides line up with TRBD2. The V and J ends lost 5 bases and 1 base, in that order; junction bases with no gene match: 4. The CDR3 spans 13 residues. Germline CDR1 DFQATT, CDR2 SNEGSKA (reference sequence). The CDR3: CSAPRGESYEQYF. CDR3 bases: TGCAGTGCTCCGCGGGGGGAGTCCTACGAGCAGTACTTC.

This chain links TRBV30 with TRBJ1-5; tentatively, D is TRBD1 (6 bases). The CDR3 contains 13 residues. Between the trimmed V and J ends, which lost 1 base and 6 bases, there was a span of 10 bases. CDR1 and CDR2 (germline): GTSNPN, SVGIG (reference sequence). The CDR3 bases are TGTGCCTGGAGTGATGGGGGCGGTCAGCCCCAGCATTTT. This encodes CAWSDGGGQPQHF.

The V gene is TRBV6-5, the J gene TRBJ2-1; 7 bases are a match to TRBD1. The trim removed 6 bases at V and 0 bases at J, leaving 8 bases unmatched. This CDR3 has 16 residues. The germline gives CDR1 MNHEY, CDR2 SVGAGI. The CDR3 DNA is TGTGCCAGCAGCAAAACAGGGGTGGGCTCCTACAATGAGCAGTTCTTC. Translated, it gives CASSKTGVGSYNEQFF.

This clonotype has more than one count but fewer than ten. The rearrangement uses TRBV3-1 and TRBJ2-5, with 9 bases aligning to TRBD2. The CDR3 has 15 residues. V trimming: 2 bases; J trimming: 5 bases; junction bases outside the gene matches: 6. Per germline, CDR1 LGHDT and CDR2 YNNKEL (reference sequence). The chain's CDR3 is CASSQRTSVSETQYF. The CDR3, as DNA: TGTGCCAGCAGCCAACGGACTAGCGTTAGCGAGACCCAGTACTTC.

The table lists this clonotype with a few counts. This may come from a read error, since a much larger clone is one base off. The rearrangement joins TRBV3-1 to TRBJ2-1; D possibly corresponds to TRBD1 (6 bases). The CDR3 runs to 16 residues. Germline CDR1 and CDR2: LGHDT and YNNKEL (reference sequence). CDR3 region: CSSSLEGTNSYNEQFF. DNA of the CDR3: TGTTCCAGCAGCCTAGAGGGGACAAACTCCTACAATGAGCAGTTCTTC.

The genes are TRBV5-1 and TRBJ2-3; the match to TRBD1 covers 7 bases. The CDR3 is 15 amino acids. After removal of 4 bases from V and 0 bases from J, the junction contained 5 bases not matched to a gene. Germline V lookup: CDR1 SGHRS, CDR2 YFSETQ. CDR3 in amino acids: CASSRQGQSTDTQYF. As DNA, the CDR3 is TGCGCCAGCAGCCGACAGGGCCAAAGCACAGATACGCAGTATTTT. The whole variable domain, filled in from reference TRBV5-1 and TRBJ2-3, reads KAGVTQTPRYLIKTRGQQVTLSCSPISGHRSVSWYQQTPGQGLQFLFEYFSETQRNKGNFPGRFSGRQFSNSRSEMNVSTLELGDSALYLCASSRQGQSTDTQYFGPGTRLTVL.

As to this clonotype: This sequence may be a read error, since a much larger clone differs from it by one base. The chain carries TRBV7-2 and TRBJ2-7, with D perhaps TRBD1 (5 bases). This CDR3 is 15 amino acids long. The germline CDR1 and CDR2 sequences are SGHTA and FQGNSA. CDR3 nucleotide sequence: TGTGCCAGCAGCTTGGGAACCCAGGGCTCCTACGGGCAGTACTTC. This codes for CASSLGTQGSYGQYF.

This clonotype has just a few counts. The chain is built from TRBV18 and TRBJ2-1, with D uncertain. CDR3 length: 11 amino acids. Germline CDR1 reads KGHSH; CDR2 reads LQKENI. Trimming shortened V by 5 bases and J by 7 bases, and 6 bases separated the two germline ends. This CDR3 reads CASSDVNEQFF. The CDR3 DNA sequence: TGTGCCAGCTCAGACGTAAATGAGCAGTTCTTC.

Note on this clonotype: A read error may be the cause here, since a much bigger clone is one base away. As DNA, the CDR3 is TGCAGCGTTGAAGGGGGGGATCGCGCCTACAATGAGCAGTACTTC. It encodes CSVEGGDRAYNEQYF. The rearrangement links TRBV29-1 to TRBJ2-4; D is perhaps TRBD2 (6 bases). V was shortened by 1 base and J by 13 bases, with 23 bases between the two germline ends. CDR1 is SQVTM and CDR2 is ANQGSEA in the germline V gene. The CDR3 contains 15 residues.

A remark on this clonotype: A read error may explain this, as a much larger clone is one base away. The chain employs TRBV9 and TRBJ2-5, with 7 bases lining up with TRBD2. With V trimmed by 6 bases and J by 4 bases, 12 bases remained unmatched. Looked up from germline, CDR1 is SGDLS and CDR2 is YYNGEE. The CDR3 runs 15 residues. The DNA for the CDR3 is TGTGCCAGCAACCCTTGCGGGGGAATAGGAGAGACCCAGTACTTC. Translating gives CASNPCGGIGETQYF.

The chain carries TRBV7-2 and TRBJ2-7; 13 bases fit TRBD2. The trim removed 6 bases at V and 4 bases at J, leaving 6 bases unmatched. Germline values: CDR1 SGHTA, CDR2 FQGNSA. CDR3 length equals 15 residues. DNA for the CDR3: TGTGCCAGCAGTTTTACTAGCGGGAGGGATTACGAGCAGTACTTC. This translates into CASSFTSGRDYEQYF.

CDR3 DNA sequence: TGCAGCGTTGCTGGGACACTGAGGGGCACTGAAGCTTTCTTT. Translating gives CSVAGTLRGTEAFF. The chain joins TRBV29-1 to TRBJ1-1; D perhaps matches TRBD1 (6 bases). The germline V gene has CDR1 SQVTM and CDR2 ANQGSEA. Trimming removed 4 bases at V and 4 bases at J, with 16 bases between. The length of the CDR3 is 14 residues.

This clonotype was found a few times. The V gene is TRBV6-1, the J gene TRBJ2-5, with 7 bases aligning to TRBD1. The ends lost 1 base at V and 1 base at J; junction bases unmatched: 3. Germline V gives CDR1 MNHNS, CDR2 SASEGT. CDR3 length equals 15 residues. CDR3 nucleotide sequence: TGTGCCAGCAGTGAAGAGAGGGGGCTCCAAGAGACCCAGTACTTC. Translating it yields CASSEERGLQETQYF.

The J gene is TRBJ2-7, the V gene TRBV7-9; 8 bases align to TRBD1. Germline V gives CDR1 SEHNR, CDR2 FQNEAQ (reference sequence). The CDR3 spans 14 residues. After removal of 7 bases from V and 8 bases from J, the junction contained 13 bases not matched to a gene. DNA of the CDR3: TGTGCCAGCAACAACTTGGGACAGGACGGCAAGCAGTACTTC. This encodes CASNNLGQDGKQYF.

This sequence joins TRBV5-1 and TRBJ2-3; 11 nucleotides match TRBD2. CDR1 is SGHRS, CDR2 YFSETQ, per germline. The V and J ends lost 5 bases and 2 bases, in that order; junction bases with no gene match: 7. The CDR3 consists of 16 residues. The CDR3 region has the DNA TGCGCCAGCAGGGAACCGGGACTAGCGGACACAGATACGCAGTATTTT. Its translation is CASREPGLADTDTQYF.

The CDR3 here is CSAKGRGQPQHF. The CDR3 DNA reads as TGCAGTGCTAAAGGGAGAGGTCAGCCCCAGCATTTT. The V call is TRBV20-1, the J call TRBJ1-5; D remains ambiguous. Trimming took 4 bases from V and 6 from J, leaving 10 bases between them. The CDR3 is 12 residues long. Germline CDR1 is DFQATT and CDR2 is SNEGSKA (reference sequence).

This clonotype turned up a few times. This chain connects TRBV7-3 to TRBJ1-1; no firm D call. The CDR3 contains 13 residues. The ends were cut back, 0 bases at V and 4 bases at J, with 6 bases in the middle. Germline assignment: CDR1 SGHTA and CDR2 FQGTGA. The CDR3 DNA reads as TGTGCCAGCAGCTTAACAGGGTGCACTGAAGCTTTCTTT. Translating gives CASSLTGCTEAFF. The full variable domain, with the rest looked up from reference TRBV7-3 and TRBJ1-1, is GAGVSQTPSNKVTEKGKYVELRCDPISGHTALYWYRQSLGQGPEFLIYFQGTGAADDSGLPNDRFFAVRPEGSVSTLKIQRTERGDSAVYLCASSLTGCTEAFFGQGTRLTVV.

This clonotype has a count of ten or more. One junction end does not reproduce the germline sequence, and a read error may be involved. This rearrangement joins TRBV7-9 to TRBJ2-1; D call uncertain. Germline V gene data show CDR1 as SEHNR and CDR2 as FQNEAQ (reference sequence). The CDR3 contains 12 residues. CDR3 residues: CASSLAVDEQFF. The CDR3 DNA sequence: TGCGCCAGCAGCTTAGCAGTGGATGAGCAGTTCTTC.

The chain combines TRBV20-1 with TRBJ1-2; 9 bases map to TRBD1. CDR3 length: 14 residues. Germline V gene sequence: CDR1 DFQATT, CDR2 SNEGSKA (reference sequence). J was trimmed by 4 bases and V by 3 bases; bases with no gene match: 6. The CDR3 coding sequence is TGCAGTGCTAGTGAGGGGACAGGGACCTATGGCTACACCTTC. This encodes CSASEGTGTYGYTF.